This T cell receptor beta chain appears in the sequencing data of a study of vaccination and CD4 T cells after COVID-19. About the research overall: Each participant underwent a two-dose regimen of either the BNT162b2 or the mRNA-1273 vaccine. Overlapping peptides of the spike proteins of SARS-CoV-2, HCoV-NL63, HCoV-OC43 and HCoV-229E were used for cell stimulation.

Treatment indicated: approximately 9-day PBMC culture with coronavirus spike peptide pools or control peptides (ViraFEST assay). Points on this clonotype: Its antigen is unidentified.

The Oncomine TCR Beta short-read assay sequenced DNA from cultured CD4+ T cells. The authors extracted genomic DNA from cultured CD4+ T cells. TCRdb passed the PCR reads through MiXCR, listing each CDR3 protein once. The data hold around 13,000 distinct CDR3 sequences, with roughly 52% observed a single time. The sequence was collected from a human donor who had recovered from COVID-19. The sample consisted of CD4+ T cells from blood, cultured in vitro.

The CDR3 region has the DNA TGTGCCAGCAGCTTAGGACTAGCGGGCACCGGGGAGCTGTTTTTT. It encodes CASSLGLAGTGELFF. V is TRBV5-4 and J is TRBJ2-2, with 11 bases lining up with TRBD2. The V segment lost 2 bases and the J segment 4 bases; nucleotides outside the gene matches: 1. CDR1 is SGHNT and CDR2 is YYREEE in the germline V gene (reference sequence). CDR3 size: 15 residues.